The following is a TCR beta chain sequence with its context. Time point denoted: pre-sensitization, week 0. Noted treatment: therapeutic diphenylcyclopropenone sensitization with weekly scalp DPC. Germline values: CDR1 SNHLY, CDR2 FYNNEI. The CDR3 extends over 15 amino acids. V gave up 6 bases and J gave up 1 base, with 14 bases separating them. TCRdb redid the calling of the RACE reads with MiXCR, one entry per CDR3 protein. The sample has approximately 370,000 distinct CDR3 sequences; roughly 6% are singletons. This sample was taken from a study of human T cells and chemical hapten exposure. This chain connects TRBV2 to TRBJ2-3; no reliable D call. This TCR derives from a woman in her late teens or twenties with alopecia areata. Some clones in this sample may be carry-over from other donors' samples. The sample consisted of whole blood, taken in connection with sensitization to the hapten diphenylcyclopropenone (DPC). In DNA, the CDR3 is TGTGCCAGCAGCCAAACCGGGCCTCGCACAGATACGCAGTATTTT. The encoded protein is CASSQTGPRTDTQYF. Variable domain in full (rest from reference TRBV2 and TRBJ2-3): EPEVTQTPSHQVTQMGQEVILRCVPISNHLYFYWYRQILGQKVEFLVSFYNNEISEKSEIFDDQFSVERPDGSNFTLKIRSTKLEDSAMYFCASSQTGPRTDTQYFGPGTRLTVL.